The 3 T cell receptor beta chains listed next were all sequenced from one sample in a study of spatial heterogeneity in lung cancer. Each CDR3 protein gets one entry after TCRdb re-called the 5' RACE reads with MiXCR. The table has 13,000 or so distinct CDR3 sequences, roughly 4.6% seen once. The study's findings and limits: Higher tumor mutation counts went along with higher counts of expanded intratumoral alpha and beta TCRs.

Indicated time point: sample taken at primary tumor resection. Their specific antigens are unknown. The input for sequencing was lung tumor tissue, taken at surgery. The receptors derive from a male donor with early-stage non-small cell lung cancer.

In this sample, this clonotype turned up many times. The genes are TRBV10-3 and TRBJ1-5; possibly TRBD1 for D (5 bases). This CDR3 has 18 amino acids. Trimming pared 0 bases from V and 0 bases from J, leaving 15 bases between. Per germline, CDR1 ENHRY and CDR2 SYGVKD. For the CDR3, the DNA is TGTGCCATCAGTGAGTCGGCAGGGACCCAGTATAGCAATCAGCCCCAGCATTTT. Protein sequence: CAISESAGTQYSNQPQHF.

This clonotype was picked up many times. The chain combines TRBV20-1 with TRBJ1-2, with 8 bases lining up with TRBD1. Germline loops: CDR1 DFQATT, CDR2 SNEGSKA (reference sequence). The J segment lost 1 base and the V segment lost 1 base, leaving 5 bases of the junction unmatched. CDR3 size: 15 residues. In DNA, the CDR3 is TGCAGTGCTAGAGGGACAGGGAACGGTAACTATGGCTACACCTTC. Protein sequence: CSARGTGNGNYGYTF.

This clonotype was found many times. The rearrangement uses TRBV5-1 and TRBJ2-5; D perhaps matches TRBD1 (6 bases). V dropped 0 bases and J dropped 5 bases, with 14 bases sitting between them. CDR1 and CDR2 from the germline V gene are SGHRS and YFSETQ. The CDR3 covers 15 residues. This chain's CDR3 is CASSLDPGVAETQYF. The CDR3 coding sequence is TGCGCCAGCAGCTTGGATCCAGGGGTAGCGGAGACCCAGTACTTC.